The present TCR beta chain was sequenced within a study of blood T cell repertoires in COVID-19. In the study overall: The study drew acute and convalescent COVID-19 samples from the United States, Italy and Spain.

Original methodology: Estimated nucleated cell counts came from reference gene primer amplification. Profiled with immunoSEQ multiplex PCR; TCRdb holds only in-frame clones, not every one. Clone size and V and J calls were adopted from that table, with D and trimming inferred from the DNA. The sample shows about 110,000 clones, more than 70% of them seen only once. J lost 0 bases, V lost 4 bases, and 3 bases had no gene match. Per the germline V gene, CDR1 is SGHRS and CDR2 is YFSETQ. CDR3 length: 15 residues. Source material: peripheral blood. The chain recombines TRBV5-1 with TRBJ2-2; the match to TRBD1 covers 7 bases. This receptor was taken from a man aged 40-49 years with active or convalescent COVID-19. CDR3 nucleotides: TGCGCCAGCAGCCCCGGGACAGCGAACACCGGGGAGCTGTTTTTT. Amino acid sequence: CASSPGTANTGELFF.